The sequence of this T cell receptor beta chain was determined in a study of radiotherapy plus CTLA-4 blockade in lung cancer (dated by TCRdb to 2016 to 2018). About the study as a whole: Among enrolled patients, approximately 17% had an objective response and 31% reached disease control.

The study tested focal radiation therapy combined with CTLA-4 blockade (ipilimumab) in patients with chemo-refractory metastatic non-small-cell lung cancer. Libraries were made using the immunoSEQ multiplex PCR assay. Imported from immuneACCESS, the table was reduced by TCRdb to in-frame sequences with V and J called. These copies leave out some clones; in studies compared against another copy, an unresolved V gene accounts for under half, and the cause of the remainder is not known. Recorded for this sample are around 55,000 clones; 82% of them occurred a single time. The ten top clones hold more than 5.5% of the sample. The study at large found these results: After treatment with radiotherapy and ipilimumab, TCR clones that originated in tumors expanded in peripheral blood. Early dynamic changes in blood T cell clones, together with increased serum interferon-beta after radiation, were reported as the strongest predictors of response.

In the case of this clone: Its antigen target is currently unknown. One base away there is no much larger clone; base qualities are not given.

This receptor was taken from a human donor with non-small cell lung cancer whose response to radiotherapy plus ipilimumab could not be evaluated. The sample consisted of peripheral blood, taken from a patient treated with radiotherapy plus ipilimumab.

The CDR3 reads as follows: CAGSAAAPYNEQFF. The DNA reads as follows: TGTGCCGGGTCGGCGGCAGCCCCTTACAATGAGCAGTTCTTC. This sequence uses TRBV6-1 and TRBJ2-1, with the D gene call left open. V lost 11 bases and J lost 4 bases; the stretch between them is 18 bases long. Taken from the germline V gene, the CDR1 and CDR2 loops are MNHNS and SASEGT. The CDR3 sequence holds 14 residues, the cysteine and phenylalanine included. CDR3 DNA only is kept here, 42 bases in frame from base 1.